The 21 T cell receptor beta chains listed next were all sequenced from one sample in a study of blood T cell repertoires in COVID-19. Measured with immunoSEQ multiplex PCR; TCRdb has only the in-frame clones, and not every one. The sample lists about 120,000 clones, roughly 90% seen once, with 3.8% in the top ten. The specimen sequenced was peripheral blood. These receptors were taken from a woman in her sixties or seventies with COVID-19, enrolled during active disease.

The rearrangement joins TRBV21-1 to TRBJ1-1; TRBD1 was called by the table and not checked on the DNA. TRBV21-1 is designated a pseudogene. The CDR3 length is 15 residues. DNA of the CDR3: TGTGCCAGCAGCTTTCCCGGGACAGCGAACACTGAAGCTTTCTTT. It is translated as CASSFPGTANTEAFF.

About this clone itself: One end of the junction does not line up with germline, which may come from a read error. This chain uses TRBV7-9 with TRBJ2-5; TRBD1 matches at 7 bases. The CDR3 contains 16 residues. Germline-derived CDR1 and CDR2 are SEHNR and FQNEAQ (reference sequence). The chain's CDR3 is CASSFTGDPNQETQYF. The CDR3 nucleotides are TGTGCCAGCAGCTTTACAGGGGACCCAAACCAGGAGACCCAGTACTTC.

The V and J genes are TRBV27 and TRBJ1-3, with TRBD1 as a possible D gene (5 bases). CDR1 and CDR2 from the germline V gene are MNHEY and SMNVEV (reference sequence). V was clipped by 6 bases and J by 4 bases, with 10 bases between them. This CDR3 spans 13 amino acids. As DNA, the CDR3 is TGTGCCAGCAGCTGGACACTCGGAAACACCATATATTTT. Translating gives CASSWTLGNTIYF.

The V call is TRBV9, the J call TRBJ1-1, with D tentatively TRBD1 (5 bases). Trimming shortened V by 0 bases and J by 0 bases, and 9 bases separated the two germline ends. The CDR3 has 15 residues. Germline V gene lookup returns CDR1 SGDLS and CDR2 YYNGEE. The CDR3 spells CASSVVGRLNTEAFF. The CDR3 DNA sequence: TGTGCCAGCAGCGTAGTGGGGCGGTTGAACACTGAAGCTTTCTTT.

The V and J genes are TRBV6-6 and TRBJ2-1; 7 nucleotides agree with TRBD1. Germline loops: CDR1 MNHNY, CDR2 SVGAGI (reference sequence). V shed 5 bases, J shed 2 bases, and the junction held 15 bases outside the gene matches. CDR3 length: 18 residues. The CDR3 is CASSPNRGLGAPYNEQFF. The CDR3 DNA follows: TGTGCCAGCAGTCCAAACAGGGGATTGGGAGCGCCCTACAATGAGCAGTTCTTC.

This chain's CDR3 is CASSQGGGNSPLHF. In DNA, the CDR3 is TGTGCCAGCAGCCAAGGGGGGGGTAATTCACCCCTCCACTTT. This chain connects TRBV4-2 to TRBJ1-6, with D possibly matching TRBD1 (5 bases). This CDR3 spans 14 amino acids. Germline CDR1 and CDR2: LGHNA and YNFKEQ. V shed 1 base and J shed 6 bases, with 7 bases lying between them.

The chain employs TRBV11-3 and TRBJ2-5, with TRBD2 as a possible D gene (5 bases). Trimming stripped 5 bases from V and 1 base from J, with 14 bases between. CDR1 is SGHNT and CDR2 is YENEEA in the germline V gene. The CDR3 is 15 amino acids. Here the CDR3 reads CASSLGRVPQETQYF. In DNA form, the CDR3 reads TGTGCCAGCAGCCTAGGGCGGGTACCCCAAGAGACCCAGTACTTC.

V gene TRBV30 combines with J gene TRBJ2-7, with 9 positions matching TRBD1. Germline V CDR1 and CDR2: GTSNPN, SVGIG (reference sequence). The CDR3 is 12 residues long. The V gene end was trimmed by 3 bases and the J gene end by 7 bases; junction bases not matched to a gene: 4. CDR3 sequence: CAWSRQGVEQYF. The CDR3 bases are TGTGCCTGGAGCAGACAGGGGGTAGAGCAGTACTTC.

J is TRBJ1-2 and V is TRBV5-5; D ambiguous. Trimming removed 0 bases at V and 3 bases at J, with 12 bases between. Germline CDR1 SGHKS, CDR2 YYEKEE (reference sequence). CDR3 size: 15 residues. CDR3 region: CASSLVSGSDYGYTF. CDR3 DNA: TGTGCCAGCAGCTTGGTGTCAGGTTCGGACTATGGCTACACCTTC.

The rearrangement links TRBV7-2 to TRBJ1-3; tentative D call: TRBD1 (5 bases). CDR3 size: 14 residues. With 2 bases removed from V and 2 bases from J, the gap between germline ends came to 7 bases. Germline CDR1 reads SGHTA; CDR2 reads FQGNSA. CDR3 residues: CASSLPDTGNTIYF. In DNA form, the CDR3 reads TGTGCCAGCAGCTTACCGGACACTGGAAACACCATATATTTT.

The V gene is TRBV3-1 (or the pseudogene TRBV3-2), the J gene TRBJ1-2; D may be TRBD1 (6 bases). There are 14 residues in the CDR3. V was trimmed by 6 bases and J by 5 bases, leaving 16 bases between them. CDR1 is LGHDT and CDR2 is YNNKEL in the germline V gene (reference sequence). Here the CDR3 DNA reads TGTGCCAGCAGGTGGGACGGACAGTCATATGGCTACACCTTC. It specifies CASRWDGQSYGYTF.

This clone was detected only once. The V gene is TRBV10-2, the J gene TRBJ1-2, with 12 nucleotides matching TRBD1. This CDR3 region has 15 residues. From germline, CDR1 is WSHSY and CDR2 SAAADI. V lost 2 bases, J lost 7 bases, and 5 bases stayed unmatched. CDR3 sequence: CASSEEGQGAGGYTF. In DNA form, the CDR3 reads TGCGCCAGCAGTGAGGAGGGACAGGGGGCTGGTGGCTACACCTTC.

The chain recombines TRBV7-2 with TRBJ2-7; D is perhaps TRBD2 (6 bases). The V end lost 1 base, the J end lost 0 bases, and 13 bases lay between the germline ends. In germline, CDR1 is SGHTA, CDR2 FQGNSA. The CDR3 is 16 residues long. The CDR3: CASSLVLGGGSYEQYF. The CDR3 bases are TGTGCCAGCAGCTTAGTTCTCGGGGGAGGCTCCTACGAGCAGTACTTC.

V usage is TRBV7-2 and J usage is TRBJ1-2, with D tentatively TRBD1 (6 bases). Deletions cut 2 bases from V and 5 bases from J, with 12 bases between. The germline gives CDR1 SGHTA, CDR2 FQGNSA. The CDR3 is 14 amino acids. The DNA of the CDR3 is TGTGCCAGCAGCTTAAACAGGGTGGGGTATGGCTACACCTTC. It yields the protein CASSLNRVGYGYTF.

The V gene is TRBV30, the J gene TRBJ2-7; D uncertain. The CDR3 spans 12 residues. In germline, CDR1 is GTSNPN, CDR2 SVGIG (reference sequence). V lost 4 bases, J lost 2 bases, and 9 bases lay in between. The CDR3 protein is CAWTTVAYEQYF. The CDR3 DNA follows: TGTGCCTGGACTACAGTAGCCTACGAGCAGTACTTC.

The V gene is TRBV15, the J gene TRBJ2-3; TRBD2 matches at 7 bases. V lost 0 bases and J lost 6; bases outside the gene matches: 12. From germline, CDR1 is LNHNV and CDR2 YYDKDF (reference sequence). The CDR3 has 17 residues. The CDR3 DNA follows: TGTGCCACCAGCAGAGACAGGGAGGGTTTGGGTAAGGATACGCAGTATTTT. Its protein is CATSRDREGLGKDTQYF.

This chain links TRBV7-9 with TRBJ1-6, with D possibly matching TRBD1 (6 bases). This CDR3 has 13 residues. V dropped 6 bases and J dropped 5 bases, with 8 bases sitting between them. The germline gives CDR1 SEHNR, CDR2 FQNEAQ (reference sequence). This CDR3 is CASSGQNNSPLHF. CDR3 bases: TGTGCCAGCAGTGGACAGAATAATTCACCCCTCCACTTT.

This clone was observed a few times. The rearrangement links TRBV6-2 or TRBV6-3 to TRBJ1-6; D might be TRBD1 (5 bases). Germline lookup yields CDR1 MNHEY and CDR2 SVGEGT. CDR3 length: 15 residues. The V end was cut by 6 bases, the J end by 6 bases, with 15 bases between. The DNA for the CDR3 is TGTGCCAGCAGCACGGACACGTACCGTAATTCACCCCTCCACTTT. Amino acid sequence: CASSTDTYRNSPLHF.

The chain links TRBV7-2 to TRBJ1-2; D uncertain. V lost 1 base to trimming and J lost 4 bases, with 10 bases between them. Germline CDR1 is SGHTA and CDR2 is FQGNSA. The CDR3 extends over 14 amino acids. The DNA of the CDR3 is TGTGCCAGCAGCTTAGTATATGAGGGCTATGGCTACACCTTC. This codes for CASSLVYEGYGYTF.

This sequence joins TRBV6-1 and TRBJ2-5; 9 positions agree with TRBD2. Germline CDR1 is MNHNS and CDR2 is SASEGT. The V segment lost 1 base and the J segment 5 bases; nucleotides outside the gene matches: 17. The length of the CDR3 is 19 residues. The CDR3 protein is CASSEGFSGAGGLRETQYF. In nucleotides, the CDR3 is TGTGCCAGCAGTGAAGGATTCTCAGGCGCGGGGGGGCTGCGGGAGACCCAGTACTTC.

The chain has TRBV11-2 and TRBJ2-1; TRBD2 matches 10 bases. CDR1 is SGHAT and CDR2 is FQNNGV in the germline V gene. Losses at the gene ends were 4 bases for V and 4 bases for J; bases not matched to a gene: 4. The CDR3 spans 15 residues. The CDR3, as DNA: TGTGCCAGCAGCTCGACTAGCGGGTCATACAATGAGCAGTTCTTC. Protein: CASSSTSGSYNEQFF.